The sequence of this T cell receptor (beta chain) was determined in a study of beta chain features in type 1 diabetes. Broader study findings: Within each of all four CD4+ subsets, Type 1 diabetes patients had TCRB CDR3s that were moderately but significantly shorter.

On this clone itself: Its antigen is unidentified.

V dropped 0 bases and J dropped 3 bases, with 13 bases sitting between them. CDR3 length equals 15 residues. Per the germline V gene, CDR1 is SGHRS and CDR2 is YFSETQ. Based on CD45RO/CCR7/CD25/CD127/CD95/CD27, CD4+ regulatory, stem cell-like memory, naive and central memory cells were sorted. The study reverse transcribed the entire isolated RNA, so it sequenced expressed TCRB transcripts. Only in-frame clones appear in the TCRdb table, and some are missing; sequencing was by immunoSEQ multiplex PCR. Altogether about 23,000 clones are present, around 57% being singletons, with the ten largest covering 0.35% to 0.4%.

This chain uses TRBV5-1 with TRBJ2-7, with D tentatively TRBD2 (5 bases). This clonotype was obtained from a young man with type 1 diabetes. The sample taken for sequencing was stem cell memory CD4+ T cells from blood. CDR3 amino acids: CASSLAAGFVYEQYF. For the CDR3, the DNA is TGCGCCAGCAGCTTGGCGGCGGGTTTCGTCTACGAGCAGTACTTC.